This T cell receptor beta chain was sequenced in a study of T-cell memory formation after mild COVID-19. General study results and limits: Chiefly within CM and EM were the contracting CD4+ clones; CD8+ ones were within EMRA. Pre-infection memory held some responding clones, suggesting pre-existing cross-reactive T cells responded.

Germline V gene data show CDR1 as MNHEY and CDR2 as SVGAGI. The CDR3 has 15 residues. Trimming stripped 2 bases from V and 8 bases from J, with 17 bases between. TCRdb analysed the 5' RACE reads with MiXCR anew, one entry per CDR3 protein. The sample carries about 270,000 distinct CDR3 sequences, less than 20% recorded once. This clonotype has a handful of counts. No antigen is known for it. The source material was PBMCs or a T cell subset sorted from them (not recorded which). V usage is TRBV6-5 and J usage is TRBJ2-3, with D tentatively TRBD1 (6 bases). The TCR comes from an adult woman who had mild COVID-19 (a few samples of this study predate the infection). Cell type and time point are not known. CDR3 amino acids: CASSYGGPLLGTQYF. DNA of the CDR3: TGTGCCAGCAGTTACGGGGGCCCCCTCCTCGGTACGCAGTATTTT.